The clone carrying this T cell receptor beta chain was counted only a few times. The antigen is undetermined. Of the isolated RNA, all was reverse transcribed, and so the sequenced material was expressed TCRB transcripts. TCRdb's table, derived via immunoSEQ multiplex PCR, lists solely in-frame clones and lacks some. The table lists some 360,000 clones, roughly a fifth of them singletons. This sample was taken from a study of beta chain features in type 1 diabetes. Overall study results and limits: The naive, central memory and Treg TCRB repertoires of patients appeared to be more similar to one another than those of healthy donors.

The sequence derives from a woman aged 18-30 years in good health. Sequencing used naive CD4+ T cells from blood.

The CDR3 here is CASSRTVANTGELFF. Here the CDR3 DNA reads TGCGCCAGCAGTAGGACAGTCGCGAACACCGGGGAGCTGTTTTTT. The rearrangement joins TRBV5-1 to TRBJ2-2; tentatively, D is TRBD1 (6 bases). The CDR3 has 15 amino acids. The germline gives CDR1 SGHRS, CDR2 YFSETQ. V was cut by 5 bases and J by 0 bases, with 11 bases left in between.